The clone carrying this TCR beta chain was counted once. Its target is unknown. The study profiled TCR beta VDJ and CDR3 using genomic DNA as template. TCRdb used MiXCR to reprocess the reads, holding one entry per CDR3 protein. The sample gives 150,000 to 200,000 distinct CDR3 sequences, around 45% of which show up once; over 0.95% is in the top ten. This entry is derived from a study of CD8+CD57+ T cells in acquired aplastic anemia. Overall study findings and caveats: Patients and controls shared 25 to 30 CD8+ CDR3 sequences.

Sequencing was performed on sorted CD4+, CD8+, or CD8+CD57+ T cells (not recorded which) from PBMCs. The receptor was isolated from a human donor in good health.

CDR3 region: CASSFREIEAFF. CDR3 in DNA: TGTGCCAGCAGCTTTCGTGAGATTGAAGCTTTCTTT. The V gene is TRBV11-2, the J gene TRBJ1-1; D call uncertain. CDR3 length: 12 residues. V was cut by 3 bases and J by 7 bases, with 9 bases left in between. Germline V CDR1 and CDR2: SGHAT, FQNNGV.